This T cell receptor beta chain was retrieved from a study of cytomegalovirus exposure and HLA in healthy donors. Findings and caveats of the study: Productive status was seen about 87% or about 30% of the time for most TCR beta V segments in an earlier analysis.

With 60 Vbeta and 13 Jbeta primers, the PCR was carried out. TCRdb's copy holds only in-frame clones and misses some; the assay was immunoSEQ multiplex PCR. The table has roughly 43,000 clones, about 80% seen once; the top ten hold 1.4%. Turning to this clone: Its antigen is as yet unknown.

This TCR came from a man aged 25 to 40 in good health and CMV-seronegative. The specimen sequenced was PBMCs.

This CDR3 reads CASSNRDTGELFF. The CDR3 nucleotides are TGTGCCAGCAGCAACAGGGACACCGGGGAGCTGTTTTTT. The chain combines TRBV6-4 with TRBJ2-2; tentative D call: TRBD1 (6 bases). The V gene lost 6 bases and the J gene lost 3 bases, with 8 bases spanning the gap. Germline CDR1 and CDR2: MRHNA and SNTAGT. The CDR3 consists of 13 residues.